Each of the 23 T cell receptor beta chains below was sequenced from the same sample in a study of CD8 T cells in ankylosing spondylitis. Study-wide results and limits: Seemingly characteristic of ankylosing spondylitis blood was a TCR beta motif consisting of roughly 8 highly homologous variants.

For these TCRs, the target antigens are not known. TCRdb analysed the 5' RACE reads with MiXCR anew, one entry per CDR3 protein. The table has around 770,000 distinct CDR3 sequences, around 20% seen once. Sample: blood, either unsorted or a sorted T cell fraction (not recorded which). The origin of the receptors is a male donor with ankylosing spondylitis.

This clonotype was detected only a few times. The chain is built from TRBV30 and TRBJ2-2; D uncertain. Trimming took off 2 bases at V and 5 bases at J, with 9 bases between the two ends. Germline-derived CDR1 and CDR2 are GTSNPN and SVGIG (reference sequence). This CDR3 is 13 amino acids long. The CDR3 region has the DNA TGTGCCTGGAGTATGGTGGGGACCGGGGAGCTGTTTTTT. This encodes CAWSMVGTGELFF. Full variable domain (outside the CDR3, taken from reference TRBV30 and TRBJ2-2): SQTIHQWPATLVQPVGSPLSLECTVEGTSNPNLYWYRQAAGRGLQLLFYSVGIGQISSEVPQNLSASRPQDRQFILSSKKLLLSDSGFYLCAWSMVGTGELFFGEGSRLTVL.

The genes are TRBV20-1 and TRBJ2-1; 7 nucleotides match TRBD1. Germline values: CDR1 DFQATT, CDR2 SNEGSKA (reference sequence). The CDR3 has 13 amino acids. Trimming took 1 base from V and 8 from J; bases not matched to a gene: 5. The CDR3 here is CSARGQGRDEQFF. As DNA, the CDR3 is TGCAGTGCTAGAGGACAGGGTCGCGATGAGCAGTTCTTC.

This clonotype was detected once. This chain's CDR3 is CSVVFSGQGLAGELFF. CDR3 in DNA: TGCAGCGTTGTCTTTTCGGGACAGGGACTGGCCGGGGAGCTGTTTTTT. The genes are TRBV29-1 and TRBJ2-2; 9 bases are shared with TRBD1. The CDR3 is 16 amino acids. V shed 4 bases and J 6 bases; nucleotides not matched to a gene: 12. Germline loops: CDR1 SQVTM, CDR2 ANQGSEA.

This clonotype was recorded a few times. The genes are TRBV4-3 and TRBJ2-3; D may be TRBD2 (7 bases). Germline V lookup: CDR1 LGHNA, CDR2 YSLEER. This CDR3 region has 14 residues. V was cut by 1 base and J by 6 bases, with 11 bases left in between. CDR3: CASSQGRGADTQYF. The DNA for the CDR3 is TGCGCCAGCAGCCAAGGACGGGGGGCGGATACGCAGTATTTT.

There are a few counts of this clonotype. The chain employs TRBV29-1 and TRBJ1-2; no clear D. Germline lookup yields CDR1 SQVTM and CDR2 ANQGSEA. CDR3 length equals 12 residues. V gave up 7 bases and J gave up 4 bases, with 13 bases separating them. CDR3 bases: TGCAGCGCCCCCTACGGCAGCTATGGCTACACCTTC. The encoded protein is CSAPYGSYGYTF.

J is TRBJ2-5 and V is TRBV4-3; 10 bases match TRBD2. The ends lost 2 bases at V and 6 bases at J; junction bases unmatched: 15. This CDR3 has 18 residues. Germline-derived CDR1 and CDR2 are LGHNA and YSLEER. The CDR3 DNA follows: TGCGCCAGCAGCCAAATGCGGGAGGGACTAGCGCCGCAGAAGACCCAGTACTTC. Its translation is CASSQMREGLAPQKTQYF.

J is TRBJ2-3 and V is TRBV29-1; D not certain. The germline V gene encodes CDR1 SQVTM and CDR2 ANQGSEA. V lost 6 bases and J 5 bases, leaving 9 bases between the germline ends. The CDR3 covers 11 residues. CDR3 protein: CSVPLGDTQYF. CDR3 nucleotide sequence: TGCAGCGTCCCTCTTGGAGATACGCAGTATTTT.

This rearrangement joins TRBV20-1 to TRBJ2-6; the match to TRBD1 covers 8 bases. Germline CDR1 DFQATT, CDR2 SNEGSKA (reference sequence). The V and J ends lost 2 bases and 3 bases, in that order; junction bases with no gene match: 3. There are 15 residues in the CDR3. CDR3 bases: TGCAGTGCTAGACCAGGGGGCTTTGGGGCCAACGTCCTGACTTTC. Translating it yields CSARPGGFGANVLTF.

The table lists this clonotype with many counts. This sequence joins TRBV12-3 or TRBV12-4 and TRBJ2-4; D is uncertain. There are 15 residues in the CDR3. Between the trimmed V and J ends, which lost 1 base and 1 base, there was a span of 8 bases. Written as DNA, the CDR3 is TGTGCCAGCAGTTTAGGTGGTGGGGCCAAAAACATTCAGTACTTC. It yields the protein CASSLGGGAKNIQYF.

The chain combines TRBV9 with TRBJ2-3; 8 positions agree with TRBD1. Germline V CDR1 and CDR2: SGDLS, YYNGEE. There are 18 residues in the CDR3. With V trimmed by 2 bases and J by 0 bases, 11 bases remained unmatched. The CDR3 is CASSVVGRRQGSTDTQYF. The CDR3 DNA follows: TGTGCCAGCAGCGTCGTAGGACGTAGACAGGGGAGCACAGATACGCAGTATTTT.

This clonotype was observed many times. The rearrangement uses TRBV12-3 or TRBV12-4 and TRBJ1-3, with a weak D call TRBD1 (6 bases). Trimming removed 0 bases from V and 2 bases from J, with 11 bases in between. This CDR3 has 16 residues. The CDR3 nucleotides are TGTGCCAGCAGTTTAGCGTCGGGGGGCACTGGAAACACCATATATTTT. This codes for CASSLASGGTGNTIYF.

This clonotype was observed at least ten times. The CDR3 is CASRTGTGEFEQFF. For the CDR3, the DNA is TGTGCCAGCAGAACCGGGACAGGGGAGTTTGAGCAGTTCTTC. The V call is TRBV12-3 or TRBV12-4, the J call TRBJ2-1, with 10 bases matching TRBD1. V dropped 6 bases and J dropped 9; count of bases not matched to a gene: 8. There are 14 residues in the CDR3.

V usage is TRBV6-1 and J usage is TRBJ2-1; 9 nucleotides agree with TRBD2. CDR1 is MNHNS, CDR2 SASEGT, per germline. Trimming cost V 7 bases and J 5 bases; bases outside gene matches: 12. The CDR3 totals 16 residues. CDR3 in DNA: TGTGCCAGCAACATACTAGCGGGCGTTAAAAACAATGAGCAGTTCTTC. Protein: CASNILAGVKNNEQFF.

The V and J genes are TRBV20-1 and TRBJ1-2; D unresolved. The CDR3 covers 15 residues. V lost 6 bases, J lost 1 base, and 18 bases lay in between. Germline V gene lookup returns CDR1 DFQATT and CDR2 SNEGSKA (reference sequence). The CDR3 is CSASPPGALNYGYTF. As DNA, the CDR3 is TGCAGTGCCAGCCCCCCAGGCGCCCTTAACTATGGCTACACCTTC.

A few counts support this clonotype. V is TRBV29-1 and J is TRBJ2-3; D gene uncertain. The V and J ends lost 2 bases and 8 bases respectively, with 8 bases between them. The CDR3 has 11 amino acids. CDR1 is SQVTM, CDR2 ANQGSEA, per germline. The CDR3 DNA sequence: TGCAGCGTTGAACTGGCGGTTACGCAGTATTTT. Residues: CSVELAVTQYF.

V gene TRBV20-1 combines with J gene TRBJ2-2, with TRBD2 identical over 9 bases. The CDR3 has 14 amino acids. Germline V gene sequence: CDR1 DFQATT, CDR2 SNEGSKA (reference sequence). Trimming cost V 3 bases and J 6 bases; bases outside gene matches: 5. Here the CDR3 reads CSASRAGGPGELFF. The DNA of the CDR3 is TGCAGTGCTAGTAGGGCGGGAGGGCCCGGGGAGCTGTTTTTT.

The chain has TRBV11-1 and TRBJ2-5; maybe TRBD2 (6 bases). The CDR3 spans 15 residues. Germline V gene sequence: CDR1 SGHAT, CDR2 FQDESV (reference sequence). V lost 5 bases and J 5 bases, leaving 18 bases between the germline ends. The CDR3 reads CASSTRDSPRETQYF. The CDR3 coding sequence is TGTGCCAGCAGCACCCGGGACTCCCCTCGGGAGACCCAGTACTTC.

The CDR3 here is CASRRAHTDTQYF. CDR3 bases: TGTGCCAGCAGACGGGCCCACACAGATACGCAGTATTTT. The rearrangement joins TRBV12-3 or TRBV12-4 to TRBJ2-3, with D unresolved. This CDR3 comprises 13 residues. V was shortened by 6 bases and J by 2 bases, with 9 bases between the two germline ends.

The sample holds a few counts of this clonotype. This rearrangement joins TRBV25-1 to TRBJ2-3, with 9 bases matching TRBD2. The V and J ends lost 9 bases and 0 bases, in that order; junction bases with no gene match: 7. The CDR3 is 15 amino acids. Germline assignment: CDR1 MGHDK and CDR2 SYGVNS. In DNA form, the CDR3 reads TGTGCCAGTTCACATAGCGGGAGAAGCACAGATACGCAGTATTTT. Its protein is CASSHSGRSTDTQYF.

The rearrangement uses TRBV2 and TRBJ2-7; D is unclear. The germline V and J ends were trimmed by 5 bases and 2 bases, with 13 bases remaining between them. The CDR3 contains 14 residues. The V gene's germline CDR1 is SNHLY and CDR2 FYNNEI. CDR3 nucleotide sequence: TGTGCCAGCAGTCGAACGGACGGACCCTACGAGCAGTACTTC. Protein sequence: CASSRTDGPYEQYF.

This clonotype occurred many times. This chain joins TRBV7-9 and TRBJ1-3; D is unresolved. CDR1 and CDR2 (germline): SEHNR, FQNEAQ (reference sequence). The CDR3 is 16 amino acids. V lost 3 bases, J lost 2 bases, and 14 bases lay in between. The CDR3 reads CASSFFSGGPGNTIYF. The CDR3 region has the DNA TGTGCCAGCAGCTTTTTTTCTGGTGGCCCTGGAAACACCATATATTTT.

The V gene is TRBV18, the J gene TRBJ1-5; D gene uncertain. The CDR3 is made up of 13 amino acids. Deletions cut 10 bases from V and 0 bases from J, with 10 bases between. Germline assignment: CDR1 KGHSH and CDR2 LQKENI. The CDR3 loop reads CATQEDSNQPQHF. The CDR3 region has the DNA TGTGCCACCCAAGAAGATAGCAATCAGCCCCAGCATTTT.

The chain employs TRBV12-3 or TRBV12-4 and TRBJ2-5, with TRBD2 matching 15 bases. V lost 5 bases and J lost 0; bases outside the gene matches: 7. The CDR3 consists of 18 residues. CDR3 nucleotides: TGTGCCAGCAGTCCTCGGACTAGCGGGAGGGCCTACCAAGAGACCCAGTACTTC. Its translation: CASSPRTSGRAYQETQYF.